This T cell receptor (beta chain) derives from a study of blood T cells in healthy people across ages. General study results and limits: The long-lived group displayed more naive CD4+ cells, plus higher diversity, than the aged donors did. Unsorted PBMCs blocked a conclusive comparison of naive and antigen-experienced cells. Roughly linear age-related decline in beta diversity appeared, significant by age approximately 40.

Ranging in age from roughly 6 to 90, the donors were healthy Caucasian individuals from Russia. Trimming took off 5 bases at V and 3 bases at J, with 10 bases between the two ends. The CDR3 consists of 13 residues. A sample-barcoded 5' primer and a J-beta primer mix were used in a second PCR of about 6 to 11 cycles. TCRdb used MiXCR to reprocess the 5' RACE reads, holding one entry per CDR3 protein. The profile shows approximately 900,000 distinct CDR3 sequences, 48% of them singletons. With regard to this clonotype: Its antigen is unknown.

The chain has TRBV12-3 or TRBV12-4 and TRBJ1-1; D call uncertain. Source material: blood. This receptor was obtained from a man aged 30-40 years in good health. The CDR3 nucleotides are TGTGCCAGCAGTAGGATAGTGGACACTGAAGCTTTCTTT. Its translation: CASSRIVDTEAFF.